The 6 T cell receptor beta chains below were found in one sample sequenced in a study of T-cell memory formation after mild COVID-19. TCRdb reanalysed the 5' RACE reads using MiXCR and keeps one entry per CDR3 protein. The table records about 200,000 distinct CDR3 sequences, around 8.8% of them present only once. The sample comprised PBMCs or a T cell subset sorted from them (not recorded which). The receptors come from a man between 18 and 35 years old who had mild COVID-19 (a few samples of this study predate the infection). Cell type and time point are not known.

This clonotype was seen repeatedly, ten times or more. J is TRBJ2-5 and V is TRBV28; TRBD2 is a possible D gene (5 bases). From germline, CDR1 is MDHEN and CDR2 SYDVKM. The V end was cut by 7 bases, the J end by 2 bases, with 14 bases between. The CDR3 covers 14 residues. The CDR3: CASNKNGVQETQYF. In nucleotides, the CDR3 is TGTGCCAGCAACAAAAACGGGGTACAAGAGACCCAGTACTTC.

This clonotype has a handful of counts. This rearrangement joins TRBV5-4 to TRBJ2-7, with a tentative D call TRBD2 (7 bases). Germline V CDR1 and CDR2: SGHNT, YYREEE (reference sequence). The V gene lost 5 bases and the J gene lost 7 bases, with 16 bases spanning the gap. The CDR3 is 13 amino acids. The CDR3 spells CASSLRGGGEQYV. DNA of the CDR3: TGTGCCAGCAGTCTGCGAGGGGGGGGTGAGCAGTACGTC.

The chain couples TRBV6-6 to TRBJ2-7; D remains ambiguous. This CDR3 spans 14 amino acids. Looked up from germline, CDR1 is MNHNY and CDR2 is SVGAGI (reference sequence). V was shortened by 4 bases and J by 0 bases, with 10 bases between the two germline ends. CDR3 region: CASSSFRGSYEQYF. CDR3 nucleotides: TGTGCCAGCAGTTCCTTTAGAGGCTCCTACGAGCAGTACTTC.

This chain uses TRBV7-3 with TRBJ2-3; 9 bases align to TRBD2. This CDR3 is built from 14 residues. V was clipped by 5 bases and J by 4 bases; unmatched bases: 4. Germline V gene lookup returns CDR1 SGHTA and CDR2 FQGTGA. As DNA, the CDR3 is TGTGCCAGCAGCCGCGGGGGGGCTCCAGATACGCAGTATTTT. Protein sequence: CASSRGGAPDTQYF. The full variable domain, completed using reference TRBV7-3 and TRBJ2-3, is GAGVSQTPSNKVTEKGKYVELRCDPISGHTALYWYRQSLGQGPEFLIYFQGTGAADDSGLPNDRFFAVRPEGSVSTLKIQRTERGDSAVYLCASSRGGAPDTQYFGPGTRLTVL.

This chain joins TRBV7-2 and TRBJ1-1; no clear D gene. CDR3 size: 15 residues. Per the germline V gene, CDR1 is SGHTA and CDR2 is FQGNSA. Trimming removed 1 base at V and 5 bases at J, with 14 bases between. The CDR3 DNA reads TGTGCCAGCAGCTTAGTAGTCAGCGGCCTGACTGAAGCTTTCTTT. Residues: CASSLVVSGLTEAFF.

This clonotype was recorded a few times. CDR3 bases: TGTGCCAGCAGTACCCGACTAGCGGGGCAGGAGACCCAGTACTTC. The encoded protein is CASSTRLAGQETQYF. The chain links TRBV6-5 to TRBJ2-5, with 11 nucleotides matching TRBD2. Germline trimming cut 5 bases from V and 5 bases from J; bases unmatched to any gene: 7. The CDR3 extends over 15 amino acids. The germline CDR1 and CDR2 sequences are MNHEY and SVGAGI.